Listed here is a single TCR beta chain. Measured with immunoSEQ multiplex PCR; TCRdb has only the in-frame clones, and not every one. This table has approximately 140,000 clones, more than 65% appearing once. These data originate in a study of blood T cell repertoires in COVID-19. Study-wide context: The United States, Italy and Spain were the sources of the acute and convalescent COVID-19 samples.

Deletions cut 7 bases from V and 0 bases from J, with 10 bases between. Germline lookup yields CDR1 SQVTM and CDR2 ANQGSEA. This CDR3 is built from 12 residues. The chain joins TRBV29-1 to TRBJ2-7; the D gene is possibly TRBD1 (5 bases). The clonotype was recovered from a man aged 80 or over with acute or convalescent COVID-19. The sample consisted of peripheral blood. The DNA for the CDR3 is TGCAGCGCGACAGTCAGCTCCTACGAGCAGTACTTC. As protein: CSATVSSYEQYF.